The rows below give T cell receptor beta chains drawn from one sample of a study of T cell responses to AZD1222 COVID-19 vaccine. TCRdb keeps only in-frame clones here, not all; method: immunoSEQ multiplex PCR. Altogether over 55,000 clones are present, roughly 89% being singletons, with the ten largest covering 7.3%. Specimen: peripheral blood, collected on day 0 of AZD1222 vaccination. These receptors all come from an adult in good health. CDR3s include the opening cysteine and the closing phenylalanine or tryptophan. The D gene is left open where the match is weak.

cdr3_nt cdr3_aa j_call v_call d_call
TGCGCCAGCAGCCCCCAGGGTAGCGGGGAATACAATGATGAGCAGTTCTTC CASSPQGSGEYNDEQFF TRBJ2-1 TRBV5-1 TRBD2
TGTGCCAGCGGCCAGGGGGCGCCGGGCGAGCAGTACTTC CASGQGAPGEQYF TRBJ2-7 TRBV19 TRBD1
TGTGCCAGCATTTCTAGCAATCAGCCCCAGCATTTT CASISSNQPQHF TRBJ1-5 TRBV28 -
TGTGCCAGCAGCAAAGAGTCCAGACAGGGGACCCCGAGCTCCTACAATGAGCAGTTCTTC CASSKESRQGTPSSYNEQFF TRBJ2-1 TRBV21-1 -
TGTGCCTGGAGGAAAGGTGTCTACAGGGACAATTCACCCCTCCACTTT CAWRKGVYRDNSPLHF TRBJ1-6 TRBV30 -
TGTGCCAGCAGCCCAAGTTGGGGGTGGACTGAAGTTTTCTTT CASSPSWGWTEVFF TRBJ1-1 TRBV7-9 -
TGCGCCAGCAGCTTGCTAGCGGGCACCGGGGAGCTGTTTTTT CASSLLAGTGELFF TRBJ2-2 TRBV5-1 TRBD2
TGCGCCAGCAGCCAAGCCGGGCCTCACCTGACAGGGCCCCAGCATTTT CASSQAGPHLTGPQHF TRBJ1-5 TRBV4-1 -
TGTGCCAGCAGCGCCGCCCAGTGGGCCCAAGAGACCCAGTACTTC CASSAAQWAQETQYF TRBJ2-5 TRBV9 -
TGCGCCAGCAGTGTATGGCAGGGGGATGACGCCGGGGAGCTGTTTTTT CASSVWQGDDAGELFF TRBJ2-2 TRBV10-2 TRBD1
TGTGCCAGCAGCCCCCGGGACATAGGGAATGAAAAACTGTTTTTT CASSPRDIGNEKLFF TRBJ1-4 TRBV3-1/TRBV3-2 -